This TCR beta chain was recorded in a study of blood T cell repertoires in COVID-19. Patients in Seattle were enrolled during active infection, then followed longitudinally. Per the study methods: Estimation of nucleated cell counts was performed using reference gene primer amplification. The protocol was immunoSEQ multiplex PCR, while the TCRdb copy is restricted to in-frame clones and leaves out a portion. V and J calls and clone size come straight from that table; D and trimming were deduced from the DNA. Of more than 300,000 clones listed, almost 90% were seen once; the top ten hold around 6.6%. Looked up from germline, CDR1 is MNHEY and CDR2 is SMNVEV (reference sequence). After removal of 2 bases from V and 4 bases from J, the junction contained 10 bases not matched to a gene. This CDR3 comprises 17 residues.

V and J are TRBV27 and TRBJ2-1; 8 bases line up with TRBD1. The TCR was taken from a woman in her 70s with COVID-19, enrolled during active disease. The sequencing input was peripheral blood. CDR3 region: CASSLISGTGIYNEQFF. CDR3 sequence (DNA): TGTGCCAGCAGTTTAATCTCGGGGACAGGCATTTACAATGAGCAGTTCTTC.